This T cell receptor beta chain was sequenced in a study of cytomegalovirus exposure and HLA in healthy donors. Nominal health characterized the donors when sampled, though unrecorded immune exposures were likely. Researchers ran the PCR with 60 Vbeta and 13 Jbeta primers. The data were produced by immunoSEQ multiplex PCR, yet TCRdb's version contains in-frame clones alone and is incomplete. The table records about 130,000 clones, roughly 70% of them present only once. General study findings and limits: Later findings reportedly placed an Asian-associated ancestry cluster below the approximately 670-donor mean for N-insertions. Prior analysis indicated that the majority of TCR beta V segments exhibited productivity approximately 87% or approximately 30% of the time.

This clone was seen only a few times. Its antigen is unknown. The sequenced sample was PBMCs. The clonotype was recovered from a man aged 35 to 55 in good health and CMV-seropositive.

The CDR3 DNA follows: TGTGCCAGCAGGAACAGTAATAACCAAGAGACCCAGTACTTC. It translates to CASRNSNNQETQYF. The genes are TRBV2 and TRBJ2-5; D uncertain. Trimming took 6 bases from V and 0 from J, leaving 11 bases between them. Germline-derived CDR1 and CDR2 are SNHLY and FYNNEI. The CDR3 loop spans 14 amino acids.